A selection of T cell receptor beta chains follows, all from one sample in a study of cytomegalovirus exposure and HLA in healthy donors. The assay was immunoSEQ multiplex PCR, and TCRdb's table has in-frame clones only and misses some. The sample lists some 190,000 clones; about 86% were seen once. The sample was PBMCs. The receptors here all came from a woman under 40 in good health and CMV-seronegative. Both conserved end residues are part of each CDR3. Fields, in order: D gene, J gene, CDR3 length, V gene, clone size, CDR3 protein, CDR3 DNA. A D gene is named only where the DNA matches it firmly. Clone sizes are given selectively: once, few, many, or a class where the clone is expanded.

TRBD1	TRBJ1-6	14	TRBV6-7	NA	CASSPGQGGSPLHF	TGTGCCAGCAGCCCCGGACAGGGAGGGTCACCCCTCCACTTT
TRBD2	TRBJ2-7	15	TRBV18	NA	CASSPASGLTYEQYF	TGTGCCAGCTCACCAGCTAGCGGCTTAACCTACGAGCAGTACTTC
TRBD1	TRBJ2-5	15	TRBV2	NA	CASSARDRGEETQYF	TGTGCCAGCAGTGCCCGGGACAGGGGTGAAGAGACCCAGTACTTC
NA	TRBJ2-1	15	TRBV27	once	CASSPRNLYGNEQFF	TGTGCCAGCAGTCCCCGAAACCTCTATGGCAATGAGCAGTTCTTC
TRBD1	TRBJ2-7	12	TRBV9	NA	CASSAQGSEQYF	TGTGCCAGCAGCGCACAGGGGTCCGAGCAGTACTTC
TRBD1	TRBJ1-5	15	TRBV28	NA	CASSADRGSNQPQHF	TGTGCCAGCAGTGCAGACAGGGGAAGCAATCAGCCCCAGCATTTT
NA	TRBJ2-6	14	TRBV10-3	NA	CAIKESGGANVLTF	TGTGCCATTAAGGAGTCGGGGGGGGCCAACGTCCTGACTTTC
NA	TRBJ2-6	15	TRBV2	NA	CASREGSSGANVLTF	TGTGCCAGCAGGGAGGGAAGCTCTGGGGCCAACGTCCTGACTTTC
NA	TRBJ2-7	14	TRBV19	NA	CASSLGAGSYEQYF	TGTGCCAGTAGCCTGGGGGCAGGGAGCTACGAGCAGTACTTC
TRBD2	TRBJ2-7	16	TRBV10-2	NA	CASSESVAGVRYEQYF	TGCGCCAGCAGTGAGTCCGTAGCGGGAGTTCGATACGAGCAGTACTTC
TRBD2	TRBJ2-7	15	TRBV19	NA	CASSGYATSVHEQYF	TGTGCCAGTAGTGGATATGCGACTAGCGTACACGAGCAGTACTTC
TRBD1	TRBJ1-5	15	TRBV6-6	NA	CASSYRQGDNQPQHF	TGTGCCAGCAGTTACCGACAGGGTGACAATCAGCCCCAGCATTTT
NA	TRBJ2-1	16	TRBV5-8	few	CASSLAGRRFRVKQFF	TGTGCCAGCAGCTTGGCCGGAAGACGCTTCAGGGTAAAGCAGTTCTTC
TRBD2	TRBJ2-7	13	TRBV2	once	CASSEETSLEQYF	TGTGCCAGCAGTGAAGAGACTAGCCTCGAGCAGTACTTC
NA	TRBJ2-6	16	TRBV4-2	once	CASSQVGGAGANVLTF	TGTGCCAGCAGCCAAGTAGGAGGCGCTGGGGCCAACGTCCTGACTTTC
TRBD2	TRBJ2-2	16	TRBV27	NA	CASRSGTSGRSGELFF	TGTGCCAGCAGATCAGGGACTAGCGGGAGATCCGGGGAGCTGTTTTTT
NA	TRBJ2-1	16	TRBV4-1	NA	CASSQDGDTGTYEQFF	TGCGCCAGCAGCCAAGATGGGGACACAGGCACGTATGAGCAGTTCTTC
TRBD1	TRBJ2-7	17	TRBV10-3	NA	CAISWAVPGQESKGQYF	TGTGCCATCTCCTGGGCGGTACCGGGACAGGAATCAAAAGGGCAGTACTTC
TRBD1	TRBJ2-3	14	TRBV6-5	NA	CASRRTGSTDTQYF	TGTGCCAGCAGAAGGACAGGGAGCACAGATACGCAGTATTTT
NA	TRBJ1-3	15	TRBV6-6	NA	CASSYPVGPGNTIYF	TGTGCCAGCAGTTACCCTGTTGGGCCCGGAAACACCATATATTTT
TRBD2	TRBJ2-1	16	TRBV15	NA	CATSRFQREGRNEQFF	TGTGCCACCAGCAGATTCCAGCGGGAGGGCCGCAATGAGCAGTTCTTC
NA	TRBJ1-2	13	TRBV18	once	CASSQSRDYGYTF	TGTGCCAGCTCACAAAGCAGGGACTATGGCTACACCTTC
TRBD1	TRBJ2-2	16	TRBV5-1	NA	CASSSVDRVSTGELFF	TGCGCCAGCAGCTCAGTTGACAGGGTTAGCACCGGGGAGCTGTTTTTT
NA	TRBJ1-4	13	TRBV5-1	NA	CASSFASNEKLFF	TGCGCCAGCAGCTTCGCGTCTAATGAAAAACTGTTTTTT
NA	TRBJ2-7	15	TRBV27	once	CASSLRSRGTYEQYF	TGTGCCAGCAGTTTACGGTCCAGGGGAACCTACGAGCAGTACTTC